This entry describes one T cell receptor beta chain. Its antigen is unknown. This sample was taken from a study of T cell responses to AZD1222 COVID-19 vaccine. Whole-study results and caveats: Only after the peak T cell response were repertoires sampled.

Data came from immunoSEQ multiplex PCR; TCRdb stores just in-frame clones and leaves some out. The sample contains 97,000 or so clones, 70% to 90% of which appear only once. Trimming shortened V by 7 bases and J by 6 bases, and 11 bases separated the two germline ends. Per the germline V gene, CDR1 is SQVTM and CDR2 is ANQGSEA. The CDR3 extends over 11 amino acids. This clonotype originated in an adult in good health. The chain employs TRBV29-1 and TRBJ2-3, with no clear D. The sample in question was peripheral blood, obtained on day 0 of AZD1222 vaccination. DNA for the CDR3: TGCAGCGCAGGCATGGGCGATACGCAGTATTTT. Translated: CSAGMGDTQYF.